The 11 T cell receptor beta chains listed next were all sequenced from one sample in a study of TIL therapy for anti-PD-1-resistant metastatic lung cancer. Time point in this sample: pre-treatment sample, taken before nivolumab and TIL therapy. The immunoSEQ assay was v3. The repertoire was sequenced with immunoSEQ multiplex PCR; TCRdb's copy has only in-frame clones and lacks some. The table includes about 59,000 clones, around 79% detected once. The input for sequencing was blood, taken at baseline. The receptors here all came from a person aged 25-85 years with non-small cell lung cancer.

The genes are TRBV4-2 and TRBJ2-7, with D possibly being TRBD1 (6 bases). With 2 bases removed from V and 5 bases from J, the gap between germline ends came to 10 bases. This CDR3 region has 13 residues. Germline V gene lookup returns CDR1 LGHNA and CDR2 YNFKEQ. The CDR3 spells CASSQPGAHEQYF. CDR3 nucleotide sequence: TGTGCCAGCAGCCAACCAGGGGCGCACGAGCAGTACTTC.

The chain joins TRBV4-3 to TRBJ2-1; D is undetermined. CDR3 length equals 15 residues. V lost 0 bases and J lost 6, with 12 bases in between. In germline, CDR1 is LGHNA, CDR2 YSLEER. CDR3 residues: CASSQDPNSINEQFF. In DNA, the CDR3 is TGCGCCAGCAGCCAAGATCCCAACTCCATCAATGAGCAGTTCTTC.

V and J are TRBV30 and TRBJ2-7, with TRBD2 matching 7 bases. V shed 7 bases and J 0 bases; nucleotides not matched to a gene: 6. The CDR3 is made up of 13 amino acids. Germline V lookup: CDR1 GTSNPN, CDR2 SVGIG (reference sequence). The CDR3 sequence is CASSGTSSYEQYF. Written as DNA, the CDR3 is TGTGCCTCGAGCGGGACGAGCTCCTACGAGCAGTACTTC.

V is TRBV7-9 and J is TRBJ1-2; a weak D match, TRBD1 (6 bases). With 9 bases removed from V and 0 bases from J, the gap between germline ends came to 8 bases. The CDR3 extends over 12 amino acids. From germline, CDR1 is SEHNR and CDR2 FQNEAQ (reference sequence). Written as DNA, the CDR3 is TGTGCCAGTGGGACATCTAACTATGGCTACACCTTC. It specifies CASGTSNYGYTF.

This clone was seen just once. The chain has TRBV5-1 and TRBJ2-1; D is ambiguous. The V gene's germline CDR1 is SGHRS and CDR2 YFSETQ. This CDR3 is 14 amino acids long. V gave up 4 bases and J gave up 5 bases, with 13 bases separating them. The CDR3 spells CASSPSGQNNEQFF. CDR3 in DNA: TGCGCCAGCAGCCCATCCGGGCAGAACAATGAGCAGTTCTTC.

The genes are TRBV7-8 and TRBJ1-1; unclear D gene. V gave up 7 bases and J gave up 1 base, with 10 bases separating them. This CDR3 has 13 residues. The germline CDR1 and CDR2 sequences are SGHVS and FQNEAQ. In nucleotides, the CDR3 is TGTGCCAGCACCCTCAGATCGAACACTGAAGCTTTCTTT. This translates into CASTLRSNTEAFF.

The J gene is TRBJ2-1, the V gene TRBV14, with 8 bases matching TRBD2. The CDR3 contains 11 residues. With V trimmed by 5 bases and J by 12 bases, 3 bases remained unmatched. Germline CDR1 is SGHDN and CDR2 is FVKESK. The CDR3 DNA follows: TGTGCCAGCAGCTACGGGGGGGTGCAGTTCTTC. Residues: CASSYGGVQFF.

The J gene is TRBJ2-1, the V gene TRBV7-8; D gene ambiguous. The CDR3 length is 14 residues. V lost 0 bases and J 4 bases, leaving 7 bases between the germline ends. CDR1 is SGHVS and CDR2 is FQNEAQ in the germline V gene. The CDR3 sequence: CASSLAHFYNEQFF. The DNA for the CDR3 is TGTGCCAGCAGCTTAGCCCACTTTTACAATGAGCAGTTCTTC.

CDR3 in amino acids: CASSDLEGNQPQHF. CDR3 DNA: TGTGCCAGCAGTGACCTAGAAGGCAATCAGCCCCAGCATTTT. V gene TRBV2 combines with J gene TRBJ1-5; the D is unclear. This CDR3 contains 14 residues. CDR1 and CDR2 from the germline V gene are SNHLY and FYNNEI. Trimming removed 3 bases at V and 2 bases at J, with 8 bases between.

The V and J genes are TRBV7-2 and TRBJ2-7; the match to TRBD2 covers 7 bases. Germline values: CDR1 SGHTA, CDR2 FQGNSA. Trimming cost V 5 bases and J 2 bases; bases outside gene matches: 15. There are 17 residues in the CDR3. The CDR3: CASSAALIGTTAYEQYF. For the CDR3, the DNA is TGTGCCAGCAGCGCAGCCCTGATCGGGACTACAGCCTACGAGCAGTACTTC.

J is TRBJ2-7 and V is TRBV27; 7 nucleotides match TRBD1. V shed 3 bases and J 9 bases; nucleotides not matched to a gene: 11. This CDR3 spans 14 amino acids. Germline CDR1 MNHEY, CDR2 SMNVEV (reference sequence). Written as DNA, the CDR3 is TGTGCCAGCAGTTTTCAGGGGGAAAGTTCGGGGCAGTACTTC. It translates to CASSFQGESSGQYF.